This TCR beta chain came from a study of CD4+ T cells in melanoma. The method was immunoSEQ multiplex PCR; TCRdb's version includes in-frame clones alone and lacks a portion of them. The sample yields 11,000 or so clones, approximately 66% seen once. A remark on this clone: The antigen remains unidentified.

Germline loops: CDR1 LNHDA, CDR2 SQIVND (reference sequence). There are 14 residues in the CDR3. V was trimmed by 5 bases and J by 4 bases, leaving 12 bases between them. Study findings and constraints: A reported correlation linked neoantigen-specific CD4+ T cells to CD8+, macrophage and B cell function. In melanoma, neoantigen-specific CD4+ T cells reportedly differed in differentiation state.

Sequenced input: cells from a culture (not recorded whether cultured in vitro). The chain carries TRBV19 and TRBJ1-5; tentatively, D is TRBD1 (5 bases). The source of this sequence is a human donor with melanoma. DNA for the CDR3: TGTGCCAGTAGTGGGGGGATAGCAAATCAGCCCCAGCATTTT. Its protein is CASSGGIANQPQHF.